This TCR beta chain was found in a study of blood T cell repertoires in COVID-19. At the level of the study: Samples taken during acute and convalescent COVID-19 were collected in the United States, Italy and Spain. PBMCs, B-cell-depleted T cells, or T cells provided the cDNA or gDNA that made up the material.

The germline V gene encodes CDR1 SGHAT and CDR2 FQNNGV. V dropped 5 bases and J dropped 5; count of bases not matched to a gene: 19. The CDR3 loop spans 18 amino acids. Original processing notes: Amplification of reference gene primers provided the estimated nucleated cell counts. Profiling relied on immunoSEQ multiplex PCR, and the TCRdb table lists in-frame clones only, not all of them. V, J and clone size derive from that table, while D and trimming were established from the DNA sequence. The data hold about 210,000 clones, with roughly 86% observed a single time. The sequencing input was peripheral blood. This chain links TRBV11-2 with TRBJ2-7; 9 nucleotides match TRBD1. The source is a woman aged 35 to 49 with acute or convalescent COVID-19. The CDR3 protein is CASSLRGAAGTGTHEQYF. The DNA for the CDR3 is TGTGCCAGCAGCCTCCGCGGGGCAGCGGGGACAGGGACCCACGAGCAGTACTTC.